The present entry profiles one T cell receptor beta chain with its context. Antigen unknown. The data were taken from a study of shared clonotypes between healthy human individuals. Profiling relied on immunoSEQ multiplex PCR, and the TCRdb table lists in-frame clones only, not all of them. The data show over a million clones, approximately 72% seen once. Germline trimming cut 3 bases from V and 9 bases from J; bases unmatched to any gene: 7. This CDR3 has 14 residues. The germline V gene encodes CDR1 GTSNPN and CDR2 SVGIG (reference sequence). Study-level points and caveats: Sorted-subset samples were not fully sequenced, rarefaction indicated.

The study enrolled healthy HIV-negative adults without recent acute infections or vaccinations as donors. This chain joins TRBV30 and TRBJ1-6; 8 nucleotides match TRBD1. The source is a man aged 18 to 29 in good health. Sample: memory CD4+ T cells sorted from blood. Subset given: CD45RA-negative fraction. CDR3 sequence reads: CAWRPTGGGSPLHF. The CDR3 bases are TGTGCCTGGAGGCCCACAGGGGGAGGTTCACCCCTCCACTTT.